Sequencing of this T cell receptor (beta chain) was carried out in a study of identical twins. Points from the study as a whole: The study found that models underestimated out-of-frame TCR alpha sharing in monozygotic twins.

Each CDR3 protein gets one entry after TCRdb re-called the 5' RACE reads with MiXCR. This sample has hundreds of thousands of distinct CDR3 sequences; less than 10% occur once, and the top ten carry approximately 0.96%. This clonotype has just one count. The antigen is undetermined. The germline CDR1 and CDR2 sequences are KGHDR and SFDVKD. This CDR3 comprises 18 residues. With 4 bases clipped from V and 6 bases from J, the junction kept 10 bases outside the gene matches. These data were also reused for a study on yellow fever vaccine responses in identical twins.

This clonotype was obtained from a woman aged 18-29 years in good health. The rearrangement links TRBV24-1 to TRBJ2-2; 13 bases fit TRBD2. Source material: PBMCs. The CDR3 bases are TGTGCCACCAGTGAGCCACCGGGACTAGCGGGGAAACCCGGGGAGCTGTTTTTT. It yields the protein CATSEPPGLAGKPGELFF.